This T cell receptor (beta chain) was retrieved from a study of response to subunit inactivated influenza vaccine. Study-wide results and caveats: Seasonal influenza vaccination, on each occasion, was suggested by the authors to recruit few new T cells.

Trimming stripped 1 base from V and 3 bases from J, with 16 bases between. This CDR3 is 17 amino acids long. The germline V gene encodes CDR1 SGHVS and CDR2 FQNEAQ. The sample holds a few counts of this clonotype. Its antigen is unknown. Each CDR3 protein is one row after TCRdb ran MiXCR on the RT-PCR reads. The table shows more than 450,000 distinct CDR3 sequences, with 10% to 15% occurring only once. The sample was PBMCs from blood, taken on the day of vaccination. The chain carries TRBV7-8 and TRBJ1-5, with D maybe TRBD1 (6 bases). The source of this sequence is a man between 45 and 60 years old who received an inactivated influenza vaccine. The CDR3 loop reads CASSLGAGAVNNQPQHF. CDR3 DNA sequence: TGTGCCAGCAGCTTAGGTGCAGGGGCGGTAAACAATCAGCCCCAGCATTTT.